A selection of T cell receptor beta chains follows, all from one sample in a study of post-analysis software for immune sequencing data. Each CDR3 protein gets one entry after TCRdb re-called the PCR reads with MiXCR. This table holds 750,000 to 950,000 distinct CDR3 sequences, approximately 53% found once. The sample taken for sequencing was blood. Source of these receptors: a girl aged 10-17 years with multiple sclerosis. CDR3s include the opening cysteine and the closing phenylalanine or tryptophan. The D gene is left open where the match is weak. Some rows have no size entry. The others give once, few or many, or a class for an expanded clone.

cdr3_aa cdr3_nt d_call j_call clone_size v_call
CSARDLASQETQYF TGCAGTGCTAGAGACCTAGCAAGCCAAGAGACCCAGTACTTC - TRBJ2-5 - TRBV20-1
CASSQGALGTSHDNEQFF TGCGCCAGCAGCCAAGGGGCCCTGGGGACTAGTCACGACAATGAGCAGTTCTTC TRBD2 TRBJ2-1 - TRBV4-1
CANTGTRRADTQYF TGTGCCAACACCGGGACTAGGAGAGCAGATACGCAGTATTTT TRBD2 TRBJ2-3 - TRBV2
CSARDVGSYNEQFF TGCAGTGCTAGAGACGTGGGCTCCTACAATGAGCAGTTCTTC - TRBJ2-1 - TRBV20-1
CAISPARAGGANEQFF TGTGCCATTTCCCCAGCCCGGGCGGGGGGAGCAAATGAGCAGTTCTTC TRBD2 TRBJ2-1 - TRBV7-9
CASSSSSIQYF TGTGCCAGCAGCTCCTCGAGCATTCAGTACTTC - TRBJ2-4 - TRBV7-9
CASSYPGGSGYTF TGTGCCAGCAGTTACCCAGGGGGCAGTGGCTACACCTTC TRBD1 TRBJ1-2 few TRBV6-5
CASSLVWGSGGENTGELFF TGTGCCAGCAGCTTAGTTTGGGGTAGCGGGGGAGAGAACACCGGGGAGCTGTTTTTT TRBD2 TRBJ2-2 few TRBV7-2
CASSLASGRTYNEQFF TGTGCCAGCAGCTTAGCAAGCGGGAGGACCTACAATGAGCAGTTCTTC TRBD2 TRBJ2-1 - TRBV7-9
CSARTERGSTDTQYF TGCAGTGCTAGAACTGAGCGGGGGAGCACAGATACGCAGTATTTT TRBD2 TRBJ2-3 - TRBV20-1